Presented here are 18 T cell receptor beta chains from one specimen sequenced in a study of technical replicates of blood from several donors. The method was immunoSEQ multiplex PCR; TCRdb's version includes in-frame clones alone and lacks a portion of them. The table records about 15,000 clones, 65% to 90% of them present only once. The sample taken for sequencing was PBMCs. These receptor sequences come from a human donor in good health.

The V call is TRBV19, the J call TRBJ2-1, with 14 nucleotides matching TRBD2. The CDR3 length is 18 residues. V lost 7 bases and J lost 4; bases outside the gene matches: 12. Germline CDR1 and CDR2: LNHDA and SQIVND (reference sequence). Here the CDR3 DNA reads TGTGCCAGTATCGGGACTAGCGGGAGTTCCCCGGTGTACAATGAGCAGTTCTTC. This sequence encodes CASIGTSGSSPVYNEQFF.

V is TRBV5-1 and J is TRBJ1-1; no firm D call. CDR1 is SGHRS, CDR2 YFSETQ, per germline. There are 13 residues in the CDR3. V lost 4 bases and J lost 1, with 8 bases in between. The CDR3 sequence: CASSPSANTEAFF. The CDR3 region has the DNA TGCGCCAGCAGCCCCAGCGCGAACACTGAAGCTTTCTTT.

The chain is built from TRBV6-5 and TRBJ2-7; D is possibly TRBD2 (6 bases). The germline V gene has CDR1 MNHEY and CDR2 SVGAGI. V was cut by 3 bases and J by 6 bases, with 21 bases left in between. This CDR3 region has 16 residues. The chain's CDR3 is CASSYLRRDVAAEQYF. The CDR3 bases are TGTGCCAGCAGTTATTTGCGGCGGGACGTCGCCGCCGAGCAGTACTTC.

This chain connects TRBV5-1 to TRBJ1-1; 7 bases are a match to TRBD1. Trimming cost V 4 bases and J 1 base; bases outside gene matches: 4. There are 14 residues in the CDR3. Germline lookup yields CDR1 SGHRS and CDR2 YFSETQ. CDR3: CASSPGTANTEAFF. CDR3 bases: TGCGCCAGCAGCCCTGGGACAGCGAACACTGAAGCTTTCTTT.

The chain carries TRBV27 and TRBJ2-2, with 7 bases fitting TRBD1. This CDR3 comprises 17 residues. In germline, CDR1 is MNHEY, CDR2 SMNVEV (reference sequence). The V gene end was trimmed by 3 bases and the J gene end by 2 bases; junction bases not matched to a gene: 9. CDR3 nucleotide sequence: TGTGCCAGCAGTTTTTTATGGGACAGCTCTAACACCGGGGAGCTGTTTTTT. Translated: CASSFLWDSSNTGELFF.

The V gene is TRBV18, the J gene TRBJ2-7, with 8 nucleotides matching TRBD2. The CDR3 contains 16 residues. CDR1 KGHSH and CDR2 LQKENI come from the germline V gene. V dropped 5 bases and J dropped 4; count of bases not matched to a gene: 13. The CDR3 is CASSSTESGSRYEQYF. The DNA for the CDR3 is TGTGCCAGCTCATCCACGGAAAGCGGGAGTAGGTACGAGCAGTACTTC.

V and J are TRBV5-1 and TRBJ2-6; 7 bases map to TRBD2. The CDR3 contains 16 residues. The V segment lost 4 bases and the J segment 4 bases; nucleotides outside the gene matches: 8. Germline V gene lookup returns CDR1 SGHRS and CDR2 YFSETQ. CDR3 protein: CASSPAGGMGANVLTF. For the CDR3, the DNA is TGCGCCAGCAGCCCGGCCGGGGGGATGGGGGCCAACGTCCTGACTTTC.

Concerning this clone itself: An end of the junction differs from the germline gene, which may be a read error. The chain joins TRBV2 to TRBJ1-3, with D unclear. Germline CDR1 and CDR2: SNHLY and FYNNEI. This CDR3 is built from 13 residues. CDR3 in DNA: TGTGCCAGCAGAGAAGACTTCGGAAACACCATATATTTT. Translation gives CASREDFGNTIYF.

The chain couples TRBV5-6 to TRBJ2-7; maybe TRBD2 (6 bases). Trimming left V 4 bases short and J 0 bases short, with 11 bases between. The CDR3 covers 14 residues. The germline gives CDR1 SGHDT, CDR2 YYEEEE. The CDR3 sequence is CASSPLGGSYEQYF. The CDR3 region has the DNA TGTGCCAGCAGCCCCTTGGGGGGCTCCTACGAGCAGTACTTC.

J is TRBJ2-1 and V is TRBV14; 15 nucleotides agree with TRBD2. The CDR3 has 17 amino acids. The V gene's germline CDR1 is SGHDN and CDR2 FVKESK. After removal of 2 bases from V and 6 bases from J, the junction contained 5 bases not matched to a gene. The CDR3 spells CASSQWTSGRAFNEQFF. CDR3 bases: TGTGCCAGCAGCCAATGGACTAGCGGGAGGGCCTTCAATGAGCAGTTCTTC.

A few counts support this clone. V gene TRBV5-4 combines with J gene TRBJ2-1, with 14 nucleotides matching TRBD2. CDR1 and CDR2 from the germline V gene are SGHNT and YYREEE (reference sequence). V lost 4 bases to trimming and J lost 8 bases; unmatched junction nucleotides: 17. CDR3 length: 19 residues. The CDR3 DNA is TGTGCCAGCAGCAAGACAGGGATTAGACTAGCGGGAGGGATATATGAGCAGTTCTTC. It yields the protein CASSKTGIRLAGGIYEQFF.

The chain uses TRBV6-6 and TRBJ1-3; 8 positions match TRBD1. The CDR3 sequence is 15 residues long. Germline values: CDR1 MNHNY, CDR2 SVGAGI (reference sequence). The junction had 4 bases not matched to a gene; V was cut back by 6 bases and J by 0 bases. The CDR3, as DNA: TGTGCCAGCAGGATGGACAGGGTCTCTGGAAACACCATATATTTT. Its translation: CASRMDRVSGNTIYF.

The chain couples TRBV6-5 to TRBJ2-5; 7 bases agree with TRBD2. The CDR3 contains 15 residues. The germline V gene encodes CDR1 MNHEY and CDR2 SVGAGI. V dropped 4 bases and J dropped 5; count of bases not matched to a gene: 10. DNA of the CDR3: TGTGCCAGCAGTTCAGCCGGGACTACGGGTGAGACCCAGTACTTC. Translation: CASSSAGTTGETQYF.

The chain employs TRBV5-1 and TRBJ1-1; maybe TRBD1 (5 bases). Germline V gene data show CDR1 as SGHRS and CDR2 as YFSETQ. This CDR3 comprises 14 residues. Trimming shortened V by 2 bases and J by 0 bases, and 8 bases separated the two germline ends. The CDR3 is CASSFQGMNTEAFF. For the CDR3, the DNA is TGCGCCAGCAGCTTTCAGGGCATGAACACTGAAGCTTTCTTT.

The chain employs TRBV9 and TRBJ2-5, with 8 bases aligning to TRBD1. The V segment lost 0 bases and the J segment 2 bases; nucleotides outside the gene matches: 3. From germline, CDR1 is SGDLS and CDR2 YYNGEE. The CDR3 covers 15 residues. In DNA form, the CDR3 reads TGTGCCAGCAGCGTAGAGTGGACAGGGCAAGAGACCCAGTACTTC. This gives the protein CASSVEWTGQETQYF.

This clone was observed a single time. The chain has TRBV21-1 and TRBJ1-5. TRBV21-1 is deemed a pseudogene. The CDR3 has 20 residues. The CDR3 nucleotides are TGTGCCAGCACCCGAGGAGGGCACAGACCAGCGTCGTATAGCAATCAGCCCCAGCATTTT. Translation gives CASTRGGHRPASYSNQPQHF.

The chain combines TRBV28 with TRBJ2-6; 7 positions agree with TRBD2. Trimming took 5 bases from V and 4 from J; bases not matched to a gene: 5. Germline loops: CDR1 MDHEN, CDR2 SYDVKM. The CDR3 runs to 15 residues. The CDR3, as DNA: TGTGCCAGCAGTCGCACTAGCGACGGGGCCAACGTCCTGACTTTC. Its translation is CASSRTSDGANVLTF.

The chain couples TRBV19 to TRBJ2-1; 9 nucleotides align to TRBD2. CDR1 is LNHDA, CDR2 SQIVND, per germline (reference sequence). The CDR3 loop spans 15 amino acids. Unmatched junction bases numbered 1, after V lost 4 bases and J lost 0 bases. Written as DNA, the CDR3 is TGTGCCAGTAGTAAACTAGCGGGCTCCTACAATGAGCAGTTCTTC. Translation: CASSKLAGSYNEQFF.